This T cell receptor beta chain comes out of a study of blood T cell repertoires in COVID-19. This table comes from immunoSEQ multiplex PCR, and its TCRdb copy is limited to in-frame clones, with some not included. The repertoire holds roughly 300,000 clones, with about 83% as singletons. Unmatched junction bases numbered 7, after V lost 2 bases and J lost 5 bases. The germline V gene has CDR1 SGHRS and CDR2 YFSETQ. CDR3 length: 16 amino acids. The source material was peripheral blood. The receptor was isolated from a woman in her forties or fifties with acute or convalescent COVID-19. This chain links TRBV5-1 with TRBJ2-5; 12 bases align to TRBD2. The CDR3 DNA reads TGCGCCAGCAGCTTCATGACTAGCGGGAGTGGGGAGACCCAGTACTTC. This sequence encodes CASSFMTSGSGETQYF.